This entry lists 28 T cell receptor beta chains sequenced from one sample in a study of blood T cell repertoires in COVID-19. The protocol was immunoSEQ multiplex PCR, while the TCRdb copy is restricted to in-frame clones and leaves out a portion. The repertoire has fewer than 350,000 clones, 89% of them found once; the top ten carry 1.5% to 2%. Sequenced: PBMCs or T cells enriched from blood (not recorded which). The receptors originated from a woman in her thirties or forties who had recovered from COVID-19.

The genes are TRBV29-1 and TRBJ2-1, with TRBD2 matching 10 bases. Germline loops: CDR1 SQVTM, CDR2 ANQGSEA. CDR3 length: 16 amino acids. With V trimmed by 3 bases and J by 0 bases, 5 bases remained unmatched. The DNA of the CDR3 is TGCAGCGTTGATGGACTAGCGGACGACTCCTACAATGAGCAGTTCTTC. Translated: CSVDGLADDSYNEQFF.

This clone was recorded once. This chain links TRBV5-1 with TRBJ2-7, with 9 nucleotides matching TRBD2. V lost 4 bases, J lost 2 bases, and 4 bases stayed unmatched. The germline V gene has CDR1 SGHRS and CDR2 YFSETQ. This CDR3 contains 14 residues. CDR3: CASSLRLAAYEQYF. CDR3 nucleotides: TGCGCCAGCAGCCTTAGACTAGCGGCCTACGAGCAGTACTTC.

The V call is TRBV5-8, the J call TRBJ2-5, with D maybe TRBD1 (5 bases). V was shortened by 0 bases and J by 5 bases, with 23 bases between the two germline ends. Per the germline V gene, CDR1 is SGHTS and CDR2 is YDEGEE. CDR3 size: 18 residues. CDR3 coding DNA: TGTGCCAGCAGCTTGGTGGGGCTGTTGACCAGCATTGGGGAGACCCAGTACTTC. This codes for CASSLVGLLTSIGETQYF.

V and J are TRBV28 and TRBJ1-2; weak D call: TRBD1 (5 bases). CDR3 length: 13 amino acids. The V and J ends lost 6 bases and 5 bases respectively, with 13 bases between them. Germline-derived CDR1 and CDR2 are MDHEN and SYDVKM. CDR3 protein: CASRFKGLYGYTF. CDR3 coding DNA: TGTGCCAGCAGGTTCAAGGGGCTGTATGGCTACACCTTC.

V and J are TRBV5-4 and TRBJ2-1; 8 nucleotides align to TRBD2. The CDR3 is 15 amino acids. Losses at the gene ends were 2 bases for V and 0 bases for J; bases not matched to a gene: 1. The germline V gene encodes CDR1 SGHNT and CDR2 YYREEE (reference sequence). CDR3 protein: CASSLGTSSYNEQFF. In DNA, the CDR3 is TGTGCCAGCAGCTTAGGGACTAGCTCCTACAATGAGCAGTTCTTC. Using reference TRBV5-4 and TRBJ2-1 for the parts outside the CDR3, the full variable domain is ETGVTQSPTHLIKTRGQQVTLRCSSQSGHNTVSWYQQALGQGPQFIFQYYREEENGRGNFPPRFSGLQFPNYSSELNVNALELDDSALYLCASSLGTSSYNEQFFGPGTRLTVL.

This clone was counted a single time. V usage is TRBV5-1 and J usage is TRBJ2-3; TRBD1 aligns across 9 bases. The CDR3 runs to 16 residues. Per germline, CDR1 SGHRS and CDR2 YFSETQ. After removal of 0 bases from V and 5 bases from J, the junction contained 7 bases not matched to a gene. CDR3 in DNA: TGCGCCAGCAGCTTGGTCTGGACAGGGGTTGAAGATACGCAGTATTTT. Its translation: CASSLVWTGVEDTQYF.

This chain uses TRBV18 with TRBJ2-7; 7 bases are shared with TRBD1. The CDR3 covers 15 residues. Germline V lookup: CDR1 KGHSH, CDR2 LQKENI. V was pared by 2 bases and J by 5 bases, with 9 bases of the junction left unmatched. In DNA, the CDR3 is TGTGCCAGCTCACCAACCCAGGGGGTGACCCACGAGCAGTACTTC. It encodes CASSPTQGVTHEQYF.

The V and J genes are TRBV9 and TRBJ1-2, with TRBD1 as a possible D gene (6 bases). The V and J ends lost 3 bases and 4 bases respectively, with 13 bases between them. Germline V gene lookup returns CDR1 SGDLS and CDR2 YYNGEE. The CDR3 contains 14 residues. The CDR3 loop reads CASSAPDRSYGYTF. The CDR3 region has the DNA TGTGCCAGCAGCGCCCCGGACAGAAGCTATGGCTACACCTTC.

The chain joins TRBV25-1 to TRBJ2-3, with a weak D call TRBD1 (5 bases). Per the germline V gene, CDR1 is MGHDK and CDR2 is SYGVNS. Between the trimmed V and J ends, which lost 6 bases and 2 bases, there was a span of 12 bases. This CDR3 spans 14 amino acids. CDR3 in DNA: TGTGCCAGCAGACCAGGGTGGGACACAGATACGCAGTATTTT. It yields the protein CASRPGWDTDTQYF.

The rearrangement joins TRBV2 to TRBJ1-2; 8 bases are a match to TRBD1. CDR1 is SNHLY, CDR2 FYNNEI, per germline. With V trimmed by 4 bases and J by 3 bases, 4 bases remained unmatched. The CDR3 length is 14 residues. Written as DNA, the CDR3 is TGTGCCAGCAGTGCAGGACAGGGACACTATGGCTACACCTTC. Translated: CASSAGQGHYGYTF.

V usage is TRBV9 and J usage is TRBJ2-7; 7 positions agree with TRBD2. This CDR3 has 14 residues. Germline V gene lookup returns CDR1 SGDLS and CDR2 YYNGEE. Trimming cost V 6 bases and J 1 base; bases outside gene matches: 7. CDR3 sequence: CASTPGLNSYEQYF. The CDR3 DNA follows: TGTGCCAGCACCCCGGGACTAAATTCCTACGAGCAGTACTTC.

This clone was recorded only once. The same CDR3 arises from other DNA sequences in this sample as well. CDR3: CASSPGLAKNIQYF. The CDR3 DNA reads TGTGCCAGCAGTCCTGGACTAGCCAAAAACATTCAGTACTTC. The chain joins TRBV11-2 to TRBJ2-4; D possibly corresponds to TRBD2 (5 bases). Trimming removed 6 bases at V and 0 bases at J, with 9 bases between. There are 14 residues in the CDR3. Per germline, CDR1 SGHAT and CDR2 FQNNGV.

This chain joins TRBV7-3 and TRBJ2-7; D perhaps matches TRBD2 (6 bases). The V end was cut by 2 bases, the J end by 7 bases, with 9 bases between. CDR1 is SGHTA, CDR2 FQGTGA, per germline. The CDR3 consists of 12 residues. The CDR3 loop reads CASSLAGGEQYF. The CDR3 DNA sequence: TGTGCCAGCAGCTTAGCCGGGGGAGAGCAGTACTTC.

This chain joins TRBV5-1 and TRBJ2-1; maybe TRBD2 (5 bases). The CDR3 spans 12 residues. The germline V gene encodes CDR1 SGHRS and CDR2 YFSETQ. V lost 4 bases to trimming and J lost 14 bases, with 16 bases between them. The chain's CDR3 is CASSPYEREKFF. DNA of the CDR3: TGCGCCAGCAGCCCCTATGAGAGGGAAAAGTTCTTC.

J is TRBJ2-2 and V is TRBV7-8; 7 nucleotides match TRBD1. Germline V gene sequence: CDR1 SGHVS, CDR2 FQNEAQ. CDR3 length: 16 amino acids. V dropped 2 bases and J dropped 5; count of bases not matched to a gene: 8. CDR3 DNA: TGTGCCAGCAGCTTAAACGACAGGGCCATAACCGGGGAGCTGTTTTTT. Amino acids: CASSLNDRAITGELFF.

As regards this clone: This sample also contains other DNA sequences that code for the same CDR3. The chain links TRBV19 to TRBJ1-5; 10 bases align to TRBD1. The germline V gene has CDR1 LNHDA and CDR2 SQIVND (reference sequence). Trimming removed 5 bases from V and 7 bases from J; junction bases left unmatched: 5. The length of the CDR3 is 14 residues. CDR3 nucleotide sequence: TGTGCCAGTAGTTCGACAGGGGGCGGGCAGCCCCAGCATTTT. This translates into CASSSTGGGQPQHF.

The chain employs TRBV4-1 and TRBJ2-5; TRBD2 agrees at 12 bases. Germline V gene data show CDR1 as MGHRA and CDR2 as YSYEKL. Unmatched junction bases numbered 5, after V lost 1 base and J lost 5 bases. CDR3 length: 16 amino acids. CDR3 in DNA: TGCGCCAGCAGCCAAGGTCTAGCGGGGGGGCTGGAGACCCAGTACTTC. Translation gives CASSQGLAGGLETQYF.

The chain uses TRBV7-9 and TRBJ1-2; TRBD1 matches at 10 bases. This CDR3 spans 12 amino acids. Germline CDR1 is SEHNR and CDR2 is FQNEAQ (reference sequence). V shed 8 bases and J 6 bases; nucleotides not matched to a gene: 3. CDR3 loop: CASWGTGDGYTF. The CDR3 DNA reads TGTGCCAGCTGGGGGACAGGGGATGGCTACACCTTC.

The chain is built from TRBV21-1 and TRBJ2-7; TRBD1 was called by the table and not checked on the DNA. TRBV21-1 is marked as a pseudogene. This CDR3 region has 23 residues. The CDR3 region has the DNA TGTGCCAGCAGCCCCTCAAGACAAAACAGACAGCCTCGGAGCCCACGACGCTATTACGAGCAGTACTTC. Translated: CASSPSRQNRQPRSPRRYYEQYF.

This sequence joins TRBV12-3 or TRBV12-4 and TRBJ2-5, with TRBD2 matching over 7 bases. The V and J ends lost 6 bases and 7 bases, in that order; junction bases with no gene match: 8. The CDR3 loop spans 13 amino acids. Here the CDR3 reads CASSLFGEGTQYF. CDR3 bases: TGTGCCAGCAGCCTTTTCGGGGAGGGGACCCAGTACTTC.

The chain employs TRBV14 and TRBJ2-1; TRBD2 is a possible D gene (7 bases). V was trimmed by 5 bases and J by 7 bases, leaving 15 bases between them. The CDR3 spans 14 residues. Germline assignment: CDR1 SGHDN and CDR2 FVKESK. CDR3 protein: CASSWAGARNEQFF. CDR3 nucleotides: TGTGCCAGCAGCTGGGCGGGGGCTCGGAATGAGCAGTTCTTC. Using reference TRBV14 and TRBJ2-1 for the parts outside the CDR3, the full variable domain is EAGVTQFPSHSVIEKGQTVTLRCDPISGHDNLYWYRRVMGKEIKFLLHFVKESKQDESGMPNNRFLAERTGGTYSTLKVQPAELEDSGVYFCASSWAGARNEQFFGPGTRLTVL.

The chain employs TRBV5-1 and TRBJ1-1; the D gene is possibly TRBD1 (5 bases). The germline V and J ends were trimmed by 3 bases and 6 bases, with 21 bases remaining between them. This CDR3 region has 16 residues. Germline V gives CDR1 SGHRS, CDR2 YFSETQ. In nucleotides, the CDR3 is TGCGCCAGCAGCTGGTGGGCTGGACGGGGGAAACCTGAAGCTTTCTTT. Protein sequence: CASSWWAGRGKPEAFF.

The rearrangement uses TRBV19 and TRBJ1-5, with a tentative D call TRBD1 (6 bases). V was trimmed by 5 bases and J by 3 bases, leaving 8 bases between them. The CDR3 is 13 amino acids. CDR1 is LNHDA and CDR2 is SQIVND in the germline V gene (reference sequence). Here the CDR3 reads CASSGTNNQPQHF. CDR3 nucleotides: TGTGCCAGTAGTGGGACAAACAATCAGCCCCAGCATTTT.

V is TRBV5-1 and J is TRBJ2-1; 7 positions agree with TRBD1. V shed 4 bases, J shed 9 bases, and the junction held 10 bases outside the gene matches. The CDR3 covers 14 residues. Per germline, CDR1 SGHRS and CDR2 YFSETQ. DNA for the CDR3: TGCGCCAGCAGCCCAACTACCGGGACAGCTGAGCAGTTCTTC. Amino acid sequence: CASSPTTGTAEQFF.

The J gene is TRBJ1-2, the V gene TRBV7-2, with 7 bases fitting TRBD1. With 5 bases clipped from V and 7 bases from J, the junction kept 13 bases outside the gene matches. Germline CDR1 SGHTA, CDR2 FQGNSA. The CDR3 is made up of 15 amino acids. CDR3 in amino acids: CASSPDGQAAGGYTF. CDR3 nucleotide sequence: TGTGCCAGCAGCCCGGACGGACAGGCAGCGGGTGGCTACACCTTC. Together with reference TRBV7-2 and TRBJ1-2, the CDR3 gives the full variable domain: GAGVSQSPSNKVTEKGKDVELRCDPISGHTALYWYRQSLGQGLEFLIYFQGNSAPDKSGLPSDRFSAERTGGSVSTLTIQRTQQEDSAVYLCASSPDGQAAGGYTFGSGTRLTVV.

This rearrangement joins TRBV7-2 to TRBJ2-5, with D perhaps TRBD2 (6 bases). The CDR3 totals 15 residues. CDR1 and CDR2 (germline): SGHTA, FQGNSA. Trimming took 4 bases from V and 4 from J, leaving 16 bases between them. This CDR3 is CASSSGGPGGETQYF. The CDR3 DNA follows: TGTGCCAGCAGCTCGGGCGGACCCGGGGGAGAGACCCAGTACTTC.

The chain couples TRBV12-5 to TRBJ2-2, with 10 nucleotides matching TRBD2. This CDR3 comprises 18 residues. Germline V CDR1 and CDR2: LGHNT, FRNRAP. V shed 4 bases, J shed 4 bases, and the junction held 12 bases outside the gene matches. The CDR3: CASGSPYTLAGVTGELFF. CDR3 in DNA: TGTGCTAGTGGTTCCCCTTATACCCTAGCGGGGGTCACCGGGGAGCTGTTTTTT.

This clone appeared a few times. V gene TRBV6-6 combines with J gene TRBJ1-1, with 7 bases aligning to TRBD1. CDR1 is MNHNY, CDR2 SVGAGI, per germline (reference sequence). The junction had 16 bases not matched to a gene; V was cut back by 5 bases and J by 4 bases. This CDR3 is 17 amino acids long. The CDR3 here is CASSRDSLSRGGTEAFF. Written as DNA, the CDR3 is TGTGCCAGCAGTCGGGACAGCCTTTCTCGAGGGGGCACTGAAGCTTTCTTT.